A selection of T cell receptor beta chains follows, all from one sample in a study of PD-L1 blockade in urothelial cancer. Produced via immunoSEQ multiplex PCR; TCRdb's table is partial and in-frame only. This table holds around 33,000 clones, roughly 87% found once. Here the sequenced sample was PBMCs, taken around atezolizumab (anti-PD-L1) treatment. These receptors all come from a man in his 70s with urothelial cancer. Both conserved end residues are part of each CDR3. D genes are given only for firm matches. Size tells how often a clone was seen (once, few, many) or the class of an expanded clone, and some rows leave it out.

v_call,clone_size,d_call,cdr3_length,j_call,cdr3_aa,cdr3_nt
TRBV19,.,.,16,TRBJ2-2,CASSIEEGVDTGELFF,TGTGCCAGTAGTATAGAAGAGGGAGTGGACACCGGGGAGCTGTTTTTT
TRBV6-1,.,TRBD1,15,TRBJ2-3,CASSALTGRTDTQYF,TGTGCCAGCAGTGCTCTGACAGGGCGCACAGATACGCAGTATTTT
TRBV9,.,.,13,TRBJ2-3,CACPESEEDTQYF,TGTGCCTGCCCGGAAAGCGAGGAAGATACGCAGTATTTT
TRBV29-1,.,TRBD2,24,TRBJ2-7,CSVGLAGVIPYISPPRTSSYEQYF,TGCAGCGTAGGACTAGCGGGAGTTATTCCCTACATATCCCCCCCGCGAACAAGCTCCTACGAGCAGTACTTC
TRBV6-1,.,TRBD2,15,TRBJ2-1,CASRTSGLGYNEQFF,TGTGCCAGCAGGACTAGCGGTCTAGGGTACAATGAGCAGTTCTTC
TRBV7-3,.,TRBD2,18,TRBJ2-3,CASSLSSASGSSTDTQYF,TGTGCCAGCAGCTTAAGTTCGGCTAGCGGGAGTTCGACAGATACGCAGTATTTT
TRBV25-1,few,.,15,TRBJ2-3,CASSAGDRFTDTQYF,TGTGCCAGCAGTGCAGGAGACAGGTTCACAGATACGCAGTATTTT
TRBV28,.,TRBD2,17,TRBJ2-7,CASSFGTSGRTTYEQYF,TGTGCCAGCAGTTTCGGGACTAGCGGGAGAACAACCTACGAGCAGTACTTC
TRBV4-3,.,TRBD2,18,TRBJ2-3,CASSLLGGGPRGTDTQYF,TGCGCCAGCAGCCTGCTGGGCGGGGGGCCCCGCGGCACAGATACGCAGTATTTT
TRBV5-1,.,.,14,TRBJ1-2,CASSLEGDFHGYTF,TGCGCCAGCAGCTTGGAAGGGGACTTTCACGGCTACACCTTC
TRBV7-9,.,TRBD1,16,TRBJ1-4,CASSLDTGGWNEKLFF,TGTGCCAGCAGCTTAGATACAGGGGGCTGGAATGAAAAACTGTTTTTT
TRBV28,once,.,11,TRBJ1-2,CAIPEGPGYTF,TGTGCCATCCCGGAGGGGCCCGGCTACACCTTC
TRBV4-1,.,.,17,TRBJ2-6,CASSQGIGVSGANVLTF,TGCGCCAGCAGCCAAGGGATAGGAGTCTCTGGGGCCAACGTCCTGACTTTC
TRBV9,.,.,14,TRBJ2-3,CASSNGARTDTQYF,TGTGCCAGCAGCAATGGGGCGCGCACAGATACGCAGTATTTT
TRBV7-2,.,.,15,TRBJ1-5,CASSLSTGTGQPQHF,TGTGCCAGCAGCTTATCTACAGGGACCGGGCAGCCCCAGCATTTT
TRBV9,.,.,15,TRBJ1-2,CASSVATPFTYGYTF,TGTGCCAGCAGCGTAGCGACACCGTTCACCTATGGCTACACCTTC
TRBV7-3,.,.,16,TRBJ2-1,CASSLTSGQPSIEQFF,TGTGCCAGCAGCTTAACGTCTGGGCAGCCCAGCATCGAGCAGTTCTTC